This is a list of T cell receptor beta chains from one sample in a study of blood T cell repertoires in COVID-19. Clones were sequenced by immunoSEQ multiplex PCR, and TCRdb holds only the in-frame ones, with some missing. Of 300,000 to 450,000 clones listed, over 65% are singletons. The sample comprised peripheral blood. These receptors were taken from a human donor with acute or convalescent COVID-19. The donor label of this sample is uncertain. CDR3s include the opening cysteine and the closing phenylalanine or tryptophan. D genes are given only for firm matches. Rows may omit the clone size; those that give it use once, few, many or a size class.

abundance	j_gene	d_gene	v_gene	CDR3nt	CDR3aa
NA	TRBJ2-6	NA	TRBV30	TGTGCCTGGAGTGGAGCCCTCTCTGGGGCCAACGTCCTGACTTTC	CAWSGALSGANVLTF
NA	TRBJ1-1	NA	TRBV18	TGTGCCAGCTCACCAGCATTGAGCAGGGCTGGCACTGAAGCTTTCTTT	CASSPALSRAGTEAFF
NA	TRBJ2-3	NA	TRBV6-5	TGTGCCAGCAACCGGGACTTGGGCACAGATACGCAGTATTTT	CASNRDLGTDTQYF
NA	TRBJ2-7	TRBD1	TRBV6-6	TGTGCCAGCAGTTACCCCGGACAGGGGAGGTTCGAGCAGTACTTC	CASSYPGQGRFEQYF
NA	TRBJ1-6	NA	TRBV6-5	TGTGCCTCCGAGGGACTGGAAGCTTCACCCCTCCACTTT	CASEGLEASPLHF
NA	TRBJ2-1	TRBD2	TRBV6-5	TGTGCCAGCACTCCGAGCGGGAGGGCTTATGAGCAGTTCTTC	CASTPSGRAYEQFF
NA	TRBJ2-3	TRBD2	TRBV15	TGTGCCACCAGCAGAGGCCCTAGCGGGAGGACAGATACGCAGTATTTT	CATSRGPSGRTDTQYF
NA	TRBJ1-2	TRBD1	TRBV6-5	TGTGCCAGCAGTTCGGGACAGACCAGGGTTGGTGGCTACACCTTC	CASSSGQTRVGGYTF
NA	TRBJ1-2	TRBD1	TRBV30	TGTGCCTGGAGGCGCGACAGGGTGAACTATGGCTACACCTTC	CAWRRDRVNYGYTF
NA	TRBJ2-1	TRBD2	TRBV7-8	TGTGCCAGCAGCTTAGGGGGGACTAGCGGGAGTACATGGCATGAGCAGTTCTTC	CASSLGGTSGSTWHEQFF
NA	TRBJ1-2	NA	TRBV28	TGTGCCAGCAGATGGGGGAGGGGTAGCTATGGCTACACCTTC	CASRWGRGSYGYTF
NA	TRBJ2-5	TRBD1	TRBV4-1	TGCGCCAGCAGCCAACAGAGGACAGGGCCGTGGGAGACCCAGTACTTC	CASSQQRTGPWETQYF
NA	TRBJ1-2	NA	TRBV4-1	TGCGCCAGCAGCCCGTCCCCTCCAGAAAACTATGGCTACACCTTC	CASSPSPPENYGYTF
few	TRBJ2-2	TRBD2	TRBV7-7	TGTGCCAGCAGCCTAACTAGCGGGGGAAGTACCGGGGAGCTGTTTTTT	CASSLTSGGSTGELFF
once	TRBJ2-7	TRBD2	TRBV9	TGTGCCAGCAGCGTAGCTAGCGGGGCCCACTACGAGCAGTACTTC	CASSVASGAHYEQYF
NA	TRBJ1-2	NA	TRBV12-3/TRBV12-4	TGTGCCAGCAGTGACAGATATGGCTACACCTTC	CASSDRYGYTF
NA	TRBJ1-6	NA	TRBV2	TGTGCCAGCAGTGATGGCAGGTTTAATTCACCCCTCCACTTT	CASSDGRFNSPLHF
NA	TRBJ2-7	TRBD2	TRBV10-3	TGTGCCATCAGTGAAAGGCGGGAGGTCTACGAGCAGTACTTC	CAISERREVYEQYF
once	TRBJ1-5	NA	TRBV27	TGTGCCAGCAGTTTACGGGGGGACCATAGCAATCAGCCCCAGCATTTT	CASSLRGDHSNQPQHF
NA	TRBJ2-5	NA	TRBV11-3	TGTGCCAGCAGCTTAACGGGCAGGGGTGAGACCCAGTACTTC	CASSLTGRGETQYF
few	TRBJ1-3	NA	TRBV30	TGTGCCTGGATGGAGCTAAACACCATATATTTT	CAWMELNTIYF
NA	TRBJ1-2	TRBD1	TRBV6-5	TGTGCCAGCAGTTATCAGGGGGCCAACTATGGCTACACCTTC	CASSYQGANYGYTF
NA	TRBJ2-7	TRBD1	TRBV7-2	TGTGCCAGCAGCTTAACAGGGGGCTCCTACGAGCAGTACTTC	CASSLTGGSYEQYF
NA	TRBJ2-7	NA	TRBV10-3	TGTGCCATCAGTGAGTCCGGGGGCGAGCAGTACTTC	CAISESGGEQYF